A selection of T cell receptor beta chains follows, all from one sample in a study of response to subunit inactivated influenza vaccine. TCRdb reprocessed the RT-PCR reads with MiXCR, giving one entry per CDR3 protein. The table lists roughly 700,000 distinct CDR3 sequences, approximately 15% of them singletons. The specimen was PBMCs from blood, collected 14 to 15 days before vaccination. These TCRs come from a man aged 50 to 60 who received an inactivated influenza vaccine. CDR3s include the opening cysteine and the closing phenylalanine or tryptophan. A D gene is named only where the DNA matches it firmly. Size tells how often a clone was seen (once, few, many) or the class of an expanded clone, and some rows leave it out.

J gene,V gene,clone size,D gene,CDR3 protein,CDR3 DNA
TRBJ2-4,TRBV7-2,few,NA,CASSLEPLSLKNIQYF,TGTGCCAGCAGCTTAGAGCCCCTAAGCTTAAAAAACATTCAGTACTTC
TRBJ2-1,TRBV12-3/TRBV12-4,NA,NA,CASSLAPSVRHEQFF,TGTGCCAGCAGTTTAGCGCCTAGCGTTAGGCATGAGCAGTTCTTC
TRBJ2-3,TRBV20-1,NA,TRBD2,CSASPRLAAKDTQYF,TGCAGTGCTAGTCCCAGACTAGCGGCTAAAGATACGCAGTATTTT
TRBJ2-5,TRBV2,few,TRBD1,CANKGAETQYF,TGTGCCAACAAGGGGGCGGAGACCCAGTACTTC
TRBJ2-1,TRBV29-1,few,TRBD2,CSVGDSGRQFF,TGCAGCGTCGGAGATAGCGGGAGGCAGTTCTTC
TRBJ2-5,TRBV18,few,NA,CASSMRGGQETQYF,TGTGCCAGCTCAATGAGGGGCGGACAAGAGACCCAGTACTTC
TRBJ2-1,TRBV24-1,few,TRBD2,CATSDPGSGSGDEQFF,TGTGCCACCAGTGATCCCGGGAGCGGGAGTGGAGATGAGCAGTTCTTC
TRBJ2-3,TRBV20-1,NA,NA,CSARQGQNTQYF,TGCAGTGCTAGACAGGGGCAAAATACGCAGTATTTT
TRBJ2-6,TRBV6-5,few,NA,CASSYDLSGANVLTF,TGTGCCAGCAGTTATGATTTGTCTGGGGCCAACGTCCTGACTTTC
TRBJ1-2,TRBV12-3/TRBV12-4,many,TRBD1,CASSSGDSPGYGYTF,TGTGCCAGCAGTTCGGGGGACAGCCCAGGCTATGGCTACACCTTC
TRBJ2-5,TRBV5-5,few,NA,CASSLASKETQYF,TGTGCCAGCAGCTTGGCCAGTAAGGAGACCCAGTACTTC
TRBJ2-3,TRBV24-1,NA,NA,CATSDSQGRGTDTQYF,TGTGCCACCAGTGACTCACAGGGTCGGGGCACAGATACGCAGTATTTT
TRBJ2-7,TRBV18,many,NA,CASSPPTAYEQYF,TGTGCCAGCAGCCCCCCTACAGCGTACGAGCAGTACTTC
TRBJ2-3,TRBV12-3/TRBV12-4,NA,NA,CASSLLQWGGTDTQYF,TGTGCCAGCAGTCTTTTACAGTGGGGTGGAACAGATACGCAGTATTTT
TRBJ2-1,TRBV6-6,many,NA,CASTHRHNEQFF,TGTGCCAGCACCCACCGTCACAATGAGCAGTTCTTC
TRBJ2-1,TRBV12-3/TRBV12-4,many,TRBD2,CASRTSGGAGDSYNEQFF,TGTGCCAGCAGGACTAGCGGGGGGGCCGGTGACTCCTACAATGAGCAGTTCTTC